This paragraph reports one T cell receptor beta chain. This sample was included in a study of blood T cell repertoires in COVID-19. Study information: COVID-19 samples, acute and convalescent, were from the United States, Italy and Spain. T cells, B-cell-depleted T cells, or PBMCs provided the cDNA or gDNA that served as material.

Cohort placement rested on clinical history that participants reported themselves. The assay was immunoSEQ multiplex PCR, and TCRdb's table has in-frame clones only and misses some. The sample includes fewer than 500,000 clones, approximately 90% of them seen just once. V lost 7 bases and J 2 bases, leaving 13 bases between the germline ends. CDR1 and CDR2 from the germline V gene are MNHEY and SVGAGI. The length of the CDR3 is 14 residues. The rearrangement links TRBV6-5 to TRBJ2-3; no clear D. This TCR was recovered from a woman aged 18-29 years with acute COVID-19. Input material: PBMCs or T cells enriched from blood (not recorded which). CDR3 loop: CASNPYGSTDTQYF. In nucleotides, the CDR3 is TGTGCCAGCAATCCATACGGGTCCACAGATACGCAGTATTTT.